These 13 T cell receptor beta chains were sequenced from one sample in a study of shared clonotypes between healthy human individuals. The protocol was immunoSEQ multiplex PCR, while the TCRdb copy is restricted to in-frame clones and leaves out a portion. Found here are fewer than 600,000 clones, 77% of them singletons; the top ten hold 12%. Material for sequencing was PBMCs. The receptors were gathered from a middle-aged woman in good health. Some clones in this sample may be carry-over from other donors' samples.

About this clone itself: The likely explanation is a read error, given a far larger clone one base away. Here the CDR3 omits its conserved ending phenylalanine or tryptophan, so a read error is the likely source. The chain recombines TRBV5-1 with TRBJ1-1; a weak D match, TRBD1 (6 bases). V was trimmed by 1 base and J by 7 bases, leaving 11 bases between them. Germline CDR1 reads SGHRS; CDR2 reads YFSETQ. The CDR3 has 13 amino acids. The CDR3 loop is CASSLRGGLEAFS. CDR3 sequence (DNA): TGCGCCAGCAGCTTGCGTGGGGGCCTTGAAGCTTTCTCT.

The chain employs TRBV7-8 and TRBJ1-5; D is ambiguous. The CDR3 extends over 14 amino acids. Germline CDR1 reads SGHVS; CDR2 reads FQNEAQ. Deletions cut 1 base from V and 11 bases from J, with 15 bases between. Written as DNA, the CDR3 is TGTGCCAGCAGCTTAGACGTCTTAAGCCTGGCCCAGCATTTT. Its translation: CASSLDVLSLAQHF.

This clone was observed once. V gene TRBV29-1 combines with J gene TRBJ2-5; 10 bases are shared with TRBD2. The CDR3 is 13 residues long. Germline V gene data show CDR1 as SQVTM and CDR2 as ANQGSEA. The DNA for the CDR3 is TGCAGTGCTCAACTAGCGGGACAAGAGACCCAGTACTTC. Residues: CSAQLAGQETQYF.

The sample holds a few counts of this clone. A much more abundant neighbour one base away suggests this may be a read error. Since no conserved phenylalanine or tryptophan closes the CDR3, a read error is the likely cause. The DNA is omitted, as the CDR3 cannot be located on it reliably, and the CDR3 follows TCRdb's listing. The chain uses TRBV21-1 and TRBJ2-3; the D call TRBD2 from the table was never checked on the DNA. TRBV21-1 is marked as a pseudogene. The CDR3 is 18 amino acids in total, end residues counted. This CDR3 is CASSKPKRGLGYTDTQYL.

There are a few counts of this clone. The rearrangement links TRBV7-3 to TRBJ1-6; 11 bases are a match to TRBD1. Losses at the gene ends were 4 bases for V and 12 bases for J; bases not matched to a gene: 2. The germline gives CDR1 SGHTA, CDR2 FQGTGA. The CDR3 sequence is 13 residues long. CDR3 nucleotides: TGTGCCAGCAGCTCGGACAGGGGGCAACCCCTCCACTTT. As protein: CASSSDRGQPLHF.

Turning to this clone: A far larger clone differs by one base, so this is likely a read error. The chain is built from TRBV19 and TRBJ2-5, with 7 bases fitting TRBD2. V was clipped by 9 bases and J by 2 bases; unmatched bases: 9. The CDR3 consists of 14 residues. CDR1 LNHDA and CDR2 SQIVND come from the germline V gene (reference sequence). CDR3 DNA: TGTGCCAGCGGGAGGACTGGCGGGCAAGAGACCCAGTACTTC. It is translated as CASGRTGGQETQYF.

The chain is built from TRBV9 and TRBJ1-2; 7 positions agree with TRBD1. Germline V gene data show CDR1 as SGDLS and CDR2 as YYNGEE. The V and J ends lost 3 bases and 7 bases, in that order; junction bases with no gene match: 9. This CDR3 is built from 14 residues. DNA for the CDR3: TGTGCCAGCAGCGCCAACGCAGGGGGAAGTGGCTACACCTTC. It encodes CASSANAGGSGYTF.

J is TRBJ2-7 and V is TRBV5-1; TRBD2 is a possible D gene (6 bases). Deletions cut 0 bases from V and 4 bases from J, with 14 bases between. This CDR3 is built from 15 residues. Germline CDR1 is SGHRS and CDR2 is YFSETQ. CDR3 nucleotide sequence: TGCGCCAGCAGCTTGGACGGGAGATCGACTTACGAGCAGTACTTC. Translating gives CASSLDGRSTYEQYF.

This sequence joins TRBV7-9 and TRBJ2-1; D perhaps matches TRBD2 (6 bases). The CDR3 extends over 13 amino acids. V was pared by 3 bases and J by 8 bases, with 11 bases between. The germline CDR1 and CDR2 sequences are SEHNR and FQNEAQ (reference sequence). In DNA, the CDR3 is TGTGCCAGCAGCTTTTCCGGAGGGTATGAGCAGTTCTTC. Translated: CASSFSGGYEQFF.

The chain has TRBV7-2 and TRBJ1-1; D is unresolved. V was clipped by 5 bases and J by 5 bases, with 12 bases between them. From germline, CDR1 is SGHTA and CDR2 FQGNSA. This CDR3 has 13 residues. The CDR3 sequence is CASSPGVWTEAFF. CDR3 nucleotide sequence: TGTGCCAGCAGCCCCGGGGTTTGGACTGAAGCTTTCTTT.

The V call is TRBV11-2, the J call TRBJ1-4; unclear D gene. The V end was cut by 7 bases, the J end by 0 bases, with 9 bases between. The CDR3 length is 14 residues. CDR1 and CDR2 from the germline V gene are SGHAT and FQNNGV. This chain's CDR3 is CASTRGTTNEKLFF. The DNA for the CDR3 is TGTGCCAGCACCCGGGGTACAACTAATGAAAAACTGTTTTTT.

Only one count was recorded for this clone. The likely explanation is a read error, given a far larger clone one base away. This sample includes further DNA sequences coding for the same CDR3. The chain couples TRBV7-3 to TRBJ1-1, with D unresolved. The V end lost 1 base, the J end lost 0 bases, and 3 bases lay between the germline ends. CDR1 and CDR2 (germline): SGHTA, FQGTGA. CDR3 length: 13 amino acids. CDR3 in DNA: TGTGCCAGCAGCTTAAACGTGAACACTGAAGCTTTCTTT. Its translation is CASSLNVNTEAFF. The complete variable domain, with remaining parts taken from reference TRBV7-3 and TRBJ1-1, reads GAGVSQTPSNKVTEKGKYVELRCDPISGHTALYWYRQSLGQGPEFLIYFQGTGAADDSGLPNDRFFAVRPEGSVSTLKIQRTERGDSAVYLCASSLNVNTEAFFGQGTRLTVV.

The gene calls are TRBV2 and TRBJ1-3; TRBD1 agrees at 8 bases. This CDR3 is built from 15 residues. The germline V gene encodes CDR1 SNHLY and CDR2 FYNNEI. The J segment lost 2 bases and the V segment lost 6 bases, leaving 6 bases of the junction unmatched. This CDR3 is CASRPGTGAGNTIYF. The CDR3, as DNA: TGTGCCAGCAGGCCTGGGACAGGAGCTGGAAACACCATATATTTT. Complete variable domain (other parts from reference TRBV2 and TRBJ1-3): EPEVTQTPSHQVTQMGQEVILRCVPISNHLYFYWYRQILGQKVEFLVSFYNNEISEKSEIFDDQFSVERPDGSNFTLKIRSTKLEDSAMYFCASRPGTGAGNTIYFGEGSWLTVV.